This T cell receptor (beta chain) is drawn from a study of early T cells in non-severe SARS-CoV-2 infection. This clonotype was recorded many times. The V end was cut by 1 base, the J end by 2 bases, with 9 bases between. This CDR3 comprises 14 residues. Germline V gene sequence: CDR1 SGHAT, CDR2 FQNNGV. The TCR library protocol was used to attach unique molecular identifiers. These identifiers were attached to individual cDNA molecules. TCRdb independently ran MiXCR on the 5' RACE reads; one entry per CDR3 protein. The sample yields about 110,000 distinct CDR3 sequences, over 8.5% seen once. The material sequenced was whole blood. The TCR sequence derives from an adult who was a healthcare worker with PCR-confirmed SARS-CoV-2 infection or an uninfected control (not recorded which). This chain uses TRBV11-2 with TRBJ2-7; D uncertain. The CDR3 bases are TGTGCCAGCAGCTTAGCGGCTATGCCCTACGAGCAGTACTTC. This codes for CASSLAAMPYEQYF.